The 3 T cell receptor beta chains presented below share a single source sample, sequenced in a study of Ad26.COV2.S vaccination and SARS-CoV-2 variants. Some clones are missing from TCRdb's copy, which holds only in-frame ones; the method was immunoSEQ multiplex PCR. The repertoire includes about 98,000 clones, around 80% of them detected once, and approximately 15% sits in the top ten. Source: peripheral blood, taken after recovery from COVID-19. Receptor source: a human donor who had recovered from COVID-19.

At least ten counts were recorded for this clone. This chain joins TRBV3-1 (or the pseudogene TRBV3-2) and TRBJ2-2; 14 bases fit TRBD2. The CDR3 has 15 residues. Losses at the gene ends were 5 bases for V and 6 bases for J; bases not matched to a gene: 2. Germline lookup yields CDR1 LGHDT and CDR2 YNNKEL (reference sequence). As DNA, the CDR3 is TGTGCCAGCAGCGCGACTAGCGGGGGGGCCGGGGAGCTGTTTTTT. Amino acid sequence: CASSATSGGAGELFF.

The chain is built from TRBV5-1 and TRBJ2-1; D is ambiguous. The CDR3 length is 14 residues. The ends were cut back, 3 bases at V and 6 bases at J, with 13 bases in the middle. Germline V gives CDR1 SGHRS, CDR2 YFSETQ. The chain's CDR3 is CASSSGQWGNEQFF. The DNA of the CDR3 is TGCGCCAGCAGCTCCGGCCAATGGGGCAATGAGCAGTTCTTC. Supplemented by reference TRBV5-1 and TRBJ2-1, the full variable domain reads KAGVTQTPRYLIKTRGQQVTLSCSPISGHRSVSWYQQTPGQGLQFLFEYFSETQRNKGNFPGRFSGRQFSNSRSEMNVSTLELGDSALYLCASSSGQWGNEQFFGPGTRLTVL.

This clone was found a few times. The chain employs TRBV6-6 and TRBJ1-2; TRBD1 might be the D (6 bases). This CDR3 is built from 15 residues. CDR1 is MNHNY and CDR2 is SVGAGI in the germline V gene (reference sequence). V was shortened by 6 bases and J by 4 bases, with 18 bases between the two germline ends. CDR3 amino acids: CASSLEGDTPYGYTF. CDR3 sequence (DNA): TGTGCCAGCAGCTTAGAGGGGGACACCCCCTATGGCTACACCTTC.